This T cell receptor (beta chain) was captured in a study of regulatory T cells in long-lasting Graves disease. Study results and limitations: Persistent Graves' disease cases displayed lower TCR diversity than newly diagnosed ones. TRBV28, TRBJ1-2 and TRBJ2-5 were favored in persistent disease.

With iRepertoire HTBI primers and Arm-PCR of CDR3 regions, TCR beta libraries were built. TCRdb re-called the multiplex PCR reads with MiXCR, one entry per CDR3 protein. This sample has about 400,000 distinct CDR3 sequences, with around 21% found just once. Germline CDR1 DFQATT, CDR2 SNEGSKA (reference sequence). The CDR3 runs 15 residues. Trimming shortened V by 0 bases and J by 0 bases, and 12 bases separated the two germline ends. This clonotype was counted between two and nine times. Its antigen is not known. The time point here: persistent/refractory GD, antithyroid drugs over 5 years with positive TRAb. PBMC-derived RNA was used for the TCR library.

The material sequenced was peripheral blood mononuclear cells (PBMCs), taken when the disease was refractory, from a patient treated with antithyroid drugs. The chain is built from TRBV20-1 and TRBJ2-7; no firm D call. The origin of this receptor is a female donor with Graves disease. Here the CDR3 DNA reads TGCAGTGCTAGAGATGGGAACTCCTTCTCCTACGAGCAGTACTTC. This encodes CSARDGNSFSYEQYF.